This paragraph covers one T cell receptor (beta chain) sequence. Its target is not known. The data are from a study of Ad26.COV2.S vaccination and SARS-CoV-2 variants. Assay used: immunoSEQ multiplex PCR; TCRdb lists only in-frame clones, some missing. The profile shows more than 300,000 clones, around 85% of them singletons. Documented treatment: about 20 received Ad26.COV2.S at low or high dose, single or two shots; about five received placebo; per-sample allocation not given. Sampling took place 63 days after the first vaccine or placebo injection. Whole-study findings and limits: Spike-specific TCR breadth ran higher among vaccine recipients than placebo recipients.

The receptor comes from a person between 18 and 65 years old who received the Ad26.COV2.S COVID-19 vaccine or a placebo. This sample comprised peripheral blood, obtained in a trial of Ad26.COV2.S vaccine versus placebo.

The CDR3 loop reads CASSPPGGFYEQYF. CDR3 coding DNA: TGTGCCAGCAGCCCTCCAGGGGGCTTCTACGAGCAGTACTTC. The V gene is TRBV7-9, the J gene TRBJ2-7; 8 bases match TRBD1. The CDR3 loop spans 14 amino acids. Germline V gives CDR1 SEHNR, CDR2 FQNEAQ (reference sequence). V lost 5 bases to trimming and J lost 3 bases; unmatched junction nucleotides: 6. The whole variable domain, filled in from reference TRBV7-9 and TRBJ2-7, reads DTGVSQNPRHKITKRGQNVTFRCDPISEHNRLYWYRQTLGQGPEFLTYFQNEAQLEKSRLLSDRFSAERPKGSFSTLEIQRTEQGDSAMYLCASSPPGGFYEQYFGPGTRLTVT.